Listed here is a single T cell receptor beta chain. This clonotype was seen ten or more times. Its antigen is still unknown. No quality values exist for individual bases; no much larger clone is one base distant. The time point label, as the study defines it: persistent/refractory GD, antithyroid drugs over 5 years with positive TRAb. RNA was extracted from PBMCs in TRIzol for both TCR sequencing and RNA sequencing. Graves' disease was diagnosed according to American Thyroid Association guidelines. Recruitment of patients was carried out at an endocrinology department in Xi'an, China. Each patient gave approximately 10 milliliters of peripheral blood, collected in an EDTA anticoagulant tube. Ficoll Paque Plus density gradient separation was used to isolate PBMCs, and no additional T cell sorting was done. An Agilent 2100 Bioanalyzer and agarose gel were used to check RNA quality, and a NanoDrop 2000 was used to measure RNA concentration.

This entry is derived from a study of regulatory T cells in long-lasting Graves disease (dated by TCRdb to the early 2020s). Describing the broader study: Persistent Graves' disease was defined as persistently positive TSH receptor autoantibodies together with antithyroid drug treatment for over 5 years. Persistent Graves' disease patients were compared with newly diagnosed Graves' disease patients by peripheral blood TCR sequencing and RNA sequencing. The study was registered as a clinical trial and conducted in China. A total of about 35 samples underwent TCR sequencing, from about 13 patients with persistent Graves' disease and around 20 patients with newly diagnosed Graves' disease. Antithyroid drugs had been taken for about 10.3 years on average by persistent Graves' disease patients in the clinical cohort. Results and caveats for the whole study, not just this receptor: The authors noted that the small sample size was a limitation that may lower accuracy. Peripheral blood alone was examined, since thyroid tissue, which constituted the primary lesion, could not be accessed. Compared with newly diagnosed patients, patients with persistent Graves' disease had lower TCR Shannon entropy and fewer highly expanded clones, which suggests clonal expansion. Persistent patients shared more public clonotypes among themselves (fewer than 3,000) than newly diagnosed patients did (about 900). Only the TCR beta chain was sequenced and analyzed.

The method was multiplex PCR. Sequencer: Illumina HiSeq 4000. To build TCR beta libraries, CDR3 regions were amplified by Arm-PCR using iRepertoire HTBI primers. Gel purification was performed on PCR products prior to sequencing. Concerning the study's data processing: Across samples, 60 to 75 TRBV and approximately 15 TRBJ segments were identified and used for gene usage analysis of CDR3 amino acid clonotypes. COPE and FqMerger were used to merge filtered high-quality paired reads into contigs. BLAST was used to align contigs to IMGT TRBV, TRBD and TRBJ reference genes, and CDR3 was defined according to IMGT. Clonotypes above 0.1% frequency were classified as highly expanded clones. Shannon entropy served as the measure of repertoire diversity, while the Gini coefficient captured V-J evenness. Public clonotypes were defined as clonotypes shared by more than one individual. TCRdb redid the processing of the public reads, applying fastp at Q25 and MiXCR, and retained in-frame beta chains. One record per CDR3 amino acid sequence lists the most common genes and DNA. Clone size and V and J calls follow TCRdb, not the original study. The table for this sample lists fewer than 550,000 distinct CDR3 sequences; 20% to 25% of them were counted only once. Jointly, the top ten make up roughly 7% of the sample.

The material was peripheral blood mononuclear cells (PBMCs), obtained when the disease was refractory, from a patient treated with antithyroid drugs. The TCR was taken from a female donor with Graves disease.

The CDR3 sequence is CASSFQGGGETQYF. Here is the DNA: TGTGCCAGCAGTTTTCAGGGCGGAGGAGAGACCCAGTACTTC. The chain uses TRBV7-7 and TRBJ2-5, with the D call perhaps TRBD1 or TRBD2, each one matching 5 bases. Reading the germline V gene (reference sequence) gives CDR1 SSHAT and CDR2 FNYEAQ. CDR3 length: 14 amino acids, cysteine to phenylalanine. The sequence is cut down to CDR3 DNA, 42 bases in frame from base 1. V was cut back by 6 bases and J by 4 bases, leaving a gap of 15 bases between them.